Listed below are T cell receptor beta chains from one sample, sequenced in a study of blood T cell repertoires in COVID-19. The table came from immunoSEQ multiplex PCR; TCRdb's copy has only in-frame clones and leaves some out. The sample includes 220,000 or so clones, roughly 80% of them seen just once. The sample taken for sequencing was peripheral blood. These receptors all stem from a woman between 65 and 79 years old with acute or convalescent COVID-19. The CDR3 runs from the conserved cysteine through the conserved F or W.

V gene,J gene,CDR3 protein
TRBV2,TRBJ1-6,CASIEAQGPPLHF
TRBV24-1,TRBJ2-7,CATSDSTGQGAPYEQYF
TRBV5-1,TRBJ2-7,CASSTPPGEQYF
TRBV2,TRBJ1-5,CASSDRGFDNQPQHF
TRBV5-4,TRBJ2-1,CASRTSGSYNEQFF
TRBV13,TRBJ2-7,CASSLGDRAHEQYF
TRBV15,TRBJ2-3,CATSGRGPKDTQYF
TRBV3-1/TRBV3-2,TRBJ2-7,CASSQDRVSYEQYF
TRBV24-1,TRBJ1-3,CATSDDRAGNTIYF
TRBV13,TRBJ1-4,CASSRNSGGPNEKLFF
TRBV5-1,TRBJ2-3,CASSAVDRGEDTQYF
TRBV27,TRBJ2-7,CASTRWGGSSTYEQYF
TRBV6-5,TRBJ1-1,CASMQSVNTEAFF
TRBV30,TRBJ2-7,CAWSRERLGEQYF
TRBV7-2,TRBJ2-1,CASSLYAGSYNEQFF
TRBV21-1,TRBJ2-5,CASSSWDRERETQYF
TRBV5-4,TRBJ1-2,CASSLVRELNYGYTF
TRBV5-4,TRBJ1-2,CASNLRQGTAYGYTF
TRBV28,TRBJ2-7,CASSIGLAGAYEQYF
TRBV5-4,TRBJ2-2,CASSLAGDRGRGELFF
TRBV15,TRBJ2-2,CATSSVDRPNTGELFF
TRBV18,TRBJ2-7,CASSPPVSFTYEQYF
TRBV27,TRBJ1-1,CASRRISNTEAFF